The 14 T cell receptor beta chains below all came from one sample that was sequenced in a study of blood T cell repertoires in COVID-19. Sequencing was performed with immunoSEQ multiplex PCR; in TCRdb, only in-frame clones are kept and a portion is missing. The table includes 60,000 to 65,000 clones, approximately 86% detected once. Sequencing was done on a sample of peripheral blood. These receptors all come from a man in his forties or fifties with active COVID-19.

This clone has just a few counts. The chain is built from TRBV6-5 and TRBJ2-5; 7 nucleotides match TRBD1. In germline, CDR1 is MNHEY, CDR2 SVGAGI. This CDR3 has 13 residues. Trimming at V came to 7 bases and at J to 5 bases, leaving 7 bases not matched to a gene. The CDR3: CASTGTVWETQYF. The CDR3 coding sequence is TGTGCCAGCACCGGGACAGTTTGGGAGACCCAGTACTTC.

This clone was detected a few times. The gene calls are TRBV7-9 and TRBJ1-3, with a possible D match to TRBD1 (5 bases). The CDR3 is 12 amino acids. Per germline, CDR1 SEHNR and CDR2 FQNEAQ (reference sequence). The V end was cut by 5 bases, the J end by 3 bases, with 5 bases between. The CDR3 DNA sequence: TGTGCCAGCAGCGACAGTGGAAACACCATATATTTT. Translated, it gives CASSDSGNTIYF.

This clone was picked up one time. The CDR3 protein is CASSMSGRGYGYTF. The CDR3, as DNA: TGTGCCAGTAGTATGTCGGGCAGGGGGTATGGCTACACCTTC. The chain combines TRBV19 with TRBJ1-2, with 7 bases that match TRBD1. Unmatched junction bases numbered 6, after V lost 3 bases and J lost 5 bases. CDR1 LNHDA and CDR2 SQIVND come from the germline V gene (reference sequence). CDR3 length: 14 amino acids. Based on the CDR3 plus reference TRBV19 and TRBJ1-2, the full variable domain is DGGITQSPKYLFRKEGQNVTLSCEQNLNHDAMYWYRQDPGQGLRLIYYSQIVNDFQKGDIAEGYSVSREKKESFPLTVTSAQKNPTAFYLCASSMSGRGYGYTFGSGTRLTVV.

The chain combines TRBV30 with TRBJ2-3, with 7 bases matching TRBD2. The CDR3 runs to 13 residues. The ends lost 3 bases at V and 5 bases at J; junction bases unmatched: 5. Germline CDR1 and CDR2: GTSNPN and SVGIG (reference sequence). This chain's CDR3 is CAWSGGTLDTQYF. CDR3 DNA sequence: TGTGCCTGGAGCGGGGGGACGTTAGATACGCAGTATTTT.

V gene TRBV30 combines with J gene TRBJ2-2, with D maybe TRBD2 (5 bases). Trimming took off 0 bases at V and 4 bases at J, with 12 bases between the two ends. Germline V gene sequence: CDR1 GTSNPN, CDR2 SVGIG (reference sequence). The CDR3 is 15 residues long. Here the CDR3 reads CAWSVPGVRTGELFF. The DNA of the CDR3 is TGTGCCTGGAGTGTACCCGGGGTACGCACCGGGGAGCTGTTTTTT.

The chain couples TRBV20-1 to TRBJ2-7, with D possibly being TRBD1 (5 bases). V lost 5 bases and J lost 3, with 8 bases in between. The CDR3 is 11 residues long. Germline CDR1 is DFQATT and CDR2 is SNEGSKA (reference sequence). The CDR3 nucleotides are TGCAGTGCTTATCAGGGCTACGAGCAGTACTTC. Translation gives CSAYQGYEQYF.

This clone occurred once. The V and J genes are TRBV28 and TRBJ2-5; a possible D gene is TRBD1 (5 bases). V was trimmed by 5 bases and J by 5 bases, leaving 18 bases between them. CDR3 length: 15 amino acids. Germline assignment: CDR1 MDHEN and CDR2 SYDVKM. CDR3 DNA sequence: TGTGCCAGCAGTGACGCACTTCAGGGCAGGGAGACCCAGTACTTC. Protein: CASSDALQGRETQYF. Full variable domain (rest looked up from reference TRBV28 and TRBJ2-5): DVKVTQSSRYLVKRTGEKVFLECVQDMDHENMFWYRQDPGLGLRLIYFSYDVKMKEKGDIPEGYSVSREKKERFSLILESASTNQTSMYLCASSDALQGRETQYFGPGTRLLVL.

V is TRBV4-3 and J is TRBJ1-2; 8 nucleotides line up with TRBD1. There are 15 residues in the CDR3. Trimming cost V 0 bases and J 4 bases; bases outside gene matches: 4. Germline CDR1 and CDR2: LGHNA and YSLEER. The CDR3 bases are TGCGCCAGCAGCCAAGACAGGGGGCCGGTCTATGGCTACACCTTC. This encodes CASSQDRGPVYGYTF.

The chain employs TRBV27 and TRBJ2-1; D unresolved. CDR3 size: 14 residues. The V gene's germline CDR1 is MNHEY and CDR2 SMNVEV (reference sequence). Trimming removed 6 bases at V and 4 bases at J, with 13 bases between. CDR3 DNA sequence: TGTGCCAGCAGATCTCCCCGGTTTTACAATGAGCAGTTCTTC. It translates to CASRSPRFYNEQFF.

The chain combines TRBV5-4 with TRBJ2-1; 14 bases map to TRBD2. The CDR3 is 16 amino acids. CDR1 is SGHNT, CDR2 YYREEE, per germline (reference sequence). The ends lost 4 bases at V and 9 bases at J; junction bases unmatched: 9. The CDR3 reads CASSTGTSGGRGEQFF. CDR3 DNA sequence: TGTGCCAGCAGCACAGGGACTAGCGGGGGCCGCGGTGAGCAGTTCTTC.

The rearrangement uses TRBV4-1 and TRBJ2-1; 7 positions match TRBD2. There are 17 residues in the CDR3. CDR1 and CDR2 (germline): MGHRA, YSYEKL. V lost 2 bases and J lost 8; bases outside the gene matches: 15. The CDR3 DNA reads TGCGCCAGCAGCCAATCAGGGACGGGAGGACTTAACTATGAGCAGTTCTTC. Protein sequence: CASSQSGTGGLNYEQFF.

The J gene is TRBJ1-1, the V gene TRBV12-5, with D possibly TRBD1 on 6 matching bases. The CDR3 extends over 14 amino acids. The germline V gene has CDR1 LGHNT and CDR2 FRNRAP. V lost 5 bases, J lost 4 bases, and 14 bases lay in between. DNA for the CDR3: TGTGCTAGTGGTCCCGGGACAATGAGCACTGAAGCTTTCTTT. Amino acid sequence: CASGPGTMSTEAFF.

The CDR3 nucleotides read TGTGCCAGCAGCCGCTCTGGGGGGGACCTCGGAAGGTTAGGCTATGGCTACACCTTC. Encoded protein: CASSRSGGDLGRLGYGYTF. V usage is TRBV3-1 (or the pseudogene TRBV3-2) and J usage is TRBJ1-2, with D possibly matching TRBD1 (5 bases). The CDR3 runs to 19 residues. The V end was cut by 4 bases, the J end by 4 bases, with 28 bases between. CDR1 is LGHDT and CDR2 is YNNKEL in the germline V gene (reference sequence).

The chain recombines TRBV30 with TRBJ2-2, with D perhaps TRBD1 (5 bases). Trimming shortened V by 3 bases and J by 5 bases, and 10 bases separated the two germline ends. The CDR3 is made up of 13 amino acids. Germline-derived CDR1 and CDR2 are GTSNPN and SVGIG (reference sequence). CDR3 DNA: TGTGCCTGGAGCAGGGAAGATACCGGGGAGCTGTTTTTT. Its translation is CAWSREDTGELFF.